This TCR beta chain was identified in a study of T cells in Graves' hyperthyroidism and ophthalmopathy. Trimming removed 7 bases at V and 7 bases at J, with 17 bases between. The CDR3 length is 14 residues. Germline CDR1 and CDR2: MNHNS and SASEGT. This clonotype was seen many times. Its antigen is undetermined. Study findings and constraints: In simple terms, a model built on 13 V-J features told ophthalmopathy apart from stable hyperthyroidism. Clonotypes that were expanded in thyroid above 0.001 mostly appeared in blood too. In validation, the model predicted ophthalmopathy. These predictions came a median roughly seven months before onset.

Pregnant or lactating patients were excluded, as were those with uncontrolled infection or other autoimmune disease. TCR beta CDR3 regions were amplified from RNA. HTBI primers were the set used in a first-round RT-PCR of the TCR CDR3. MiXCR, applied by TCRdb to the multiplex PCR reads, yields one record per CDR3 protein. The sample has over 550,000 distinct CDR3 sequences, roughly a sixth seen once; the top ten hold about 20%. The source material was blood. This chain connects TRBV6-1 to TRBJ2-1; unclear D gene. This clonotype originated in a woman between 18 and 30 years old with Graves' hyperthyroidism. In DNA, the CDR3 is TGTGCCAGCATTGGCTATGGCGTGGAGAATGAGCAGTTCTTC. Its protein product is CASIGYGVENEQFF.